A single sample is the source of the 12 T cell receptor beta chains below, sequenced in a study of PD-1 blockade in classical Hodgkin lymphoma. The repertoire was sequenced with immunoSEQ multiplex PCR; TCRdb's copy has only in-frame clones and lacks some. The data contain roughly 140,000 clones, about 78% of them seen just once; the ten biggest clones take up 9.2%. Following autologous stem cell transplantation, relapse occurred in every patient, and exposure to brentuximab vedotin varied. Specimen: peripheral blood mononuclear cells (PBMCs), collected before the second cycle of nivolumab. These receptors originate from a human donor with classical Hodgkin lymphoma.

This clone has only one observation. The chain links TRBV6-5 to TRBJ2-7; a weak D match, TRBD2 (5 bases). The CDR3 sequence is 14 residues long. Germline-derived CDR1 and CDR2 are MNHEY and SVGAGI. V was shortened by 6 bases and J by 7 bases, with 19 bases between the two germline ends. CDR3: CASSGLRRGLEQYF. DNA for the CDR3: TGTGCCAGCAGCGGACTCCGTCGCGGGTTAGAGCAGTACTTC.

This chain connects TRBV19 to TRBJ1-5, with a possible D match to TRBD1 (5 bases). This CDR3 spans 15 amino acids. Trimming took off 7 bases at V and 0 bases at J, with 13 bases between the two ends. CDR1 is LNHDA, CDR2 SQIVND, per germline (reference sequence). CDR3 coding DNA: TGTGCCAGTATAGCGGACGGGGGTAGCAATCAGCCCCAGCATTTT. Encoded protein: CASIADGGSNQPQHF. Using reference TRBV19 and TRBJ1-5 for the parts outside the CDR3, the full variable domain is DGGITQSPKYLFRKEGQNVTLSCEQNLNHDAMYWYRQDPGQGLRLIYYSQIVNDFQKGDIAEGYSVSREKKESFPLTVTSAQKNPTAFYLCASIADGGSNQPQHFGDGTRLSIL.

The chain links TRBV4-1 to TRBJ2-5; 9 nucleotides match TRBD2. Germline trimming cut 0 bases from V and 4 bases from J; bases unmatched to any gene: 6. Per germline, CDR1 MGHRA and CDR2 YSYEKL. This CDR3 comprises 16 residues. The CDR3 bases are TGCGCCAGCAGCCAAGATACTGCGGGGGGGCGAGAGACCCAGTACTTC. It translates to CASSQDTAGGRETQYF.

This sequence joins TRBV5-4 and TRBJ1-1; D unresolved. CDR1 is SGHNT and CDR2 is YYREEE in the germline V gene (reference sequence). V was clipped by 1 base and J by 1 base, with 5 bases between them. The CDR3 has 13 residues. The chain's CDR3 is CASSLWENTEAFF. CDR3 coding DNA: TGTGCCAGCAGCTTGTGGGAGAACACTGAAGCTTTCTTT.

The CDR3 here is CASSSTDRANEKLFF. The CDR3 nucleotides read TGTGCCAGCAGTTCCACTGACAGGGCCAATGAAAAACTGTTTTTT. This chain connects TRBV28 to TRBJ1-4; the match to TRBD1 covers 7 bases. After removal of 4 bases from V and 5 bases from J, the junction contained 7 bases not matched to a gene. CDR3 length equals 15 residues. CDR1 and CDR2 (germline): MDHEN, SYDVKM. The full variable domain, its missing parts supplied by reference TRBV28 and TRBJ1-4, is DVKVTQSSRYLVKRTGEKVFLECVQDMDHENMFWYRQDPGLGLRLIYFSYDVKMKEKGDIPEGYSVSREKKERFSLILESASTNQTSMYLCASSSTDRANEKLFFGSGTQLSVL.

This sequence joins TRBV7-2 and TRBJ2-3, with 7 bases identical to TRBD2. The V and J ends lost 1 base and 6 bases, in that order; junction bases with no gene match: 7. This CDR3 has 15 residues. Germline values: CDR1 SGHTA, CDR2 FQGNSA. The CDR3 sequence: CASSLGMAGVDTQYF. CDR3 nucleotides: TGTGCCAGCAGCTTAGGGATGGCGGGAGTTGATACGCAGTATTTT.

This chain links TRBV29-1 with TRBJ1-1; 8 nucleotides line up with TRBD1. V was pared by 3 bases and J by 7 bases, with 4 bases of the junction left unmatched. The germline gives CDR1 SQVTM, CDR2 ANQGSEA. The CDR3 is 12 amino acids. CDR3 region: CSVDRGRGEAFF. The CDR3 nucleotides are TGCAGCGTTGACAGGGGGCGGGGTGAAGCTTTCTTT.

The CDR3 DNA sequence: TGTGCCAGCAGCTTAATAGCTTCTGCCTACGAGCAGTACTTC. This codes for CASSLIASAYEQYF. The chain employs TRBV7-2 and TRBJ2-7; D is unresolved. This CDR3 is 14 amino acids long. The germline gives CDR1 SGHTA, CDR2 FQGNSA. The V gene lost 2 bases and the J gene lost 2 bases, with 10 bases spanning the gap.

The chain carries TRBV18 and TRBJ1-3, with D unclear. The CDR3 loop spans 14 amino acids. With 8 bases removed from V and 0 bases from J, the gap between germline ends came to 11 bases. Germline V CDR1 and CDR2: KGHSH, LQKENI. CDR3 bases: TGTGCCAGCACCTTTGAGGTCTCTGGAAACACCATATATTTT. Translated: CASTFEVSGNTIYF.

This chain connects TRBV18 to TRBJ2-3, with TRBD1 matching 8 bases. The germline CDR1 and CDR2 sequences are KGHSH and LQKENI. This CDR3 comprises 14 residues. Trimming at V came to 6 bases and at J to 4 bases, leaving 6 bases not matched to a gene. The CDR3 DNA is TGTGCCAGCTCTGCAGGGGGCTCGGCAGATACGCAGTATTTT. Protein sequence: CASSAGGSADTQYF.

The genes are TRBV7-2 and TRBJ1-1; no definite D call. This CDR3 spans 14 amino acids. V shed 3 bases and J shed 4 bases, with 12 bases lying between them. The germline V gene encodes CDR1 SGHTA and CDR2 FQGNSA. The DNA of the CDR3 is TGTGCCAGCAGCTTTGAGGGCACAGTCACTGAAGCTTTCTTT. Its translation is CASSFEGTVTEAFF.

For the CDR3, the DNA is TGTGCCAGCAGCTTAGCGAGCGGGATCTACGAGCAGTACTTC. As protein: CASSLASGIYEQYF. The V call is TRBV7-2, the J call TRBJ2-7; TRBD2 aligns across 7 bases. This CDR3 contains 14 residues. Germline V lookup: CDR1 SGHTA, CDR2 FQGNSA. After removal of 0 bases from V and 3 bases from J, the junction contained 2 bases not matched to a gene.